A single sample gave rise to the 5 T cell receptor beta chains below, sequenced in a study of blood T cell repertoires in COVID-19. Assay used: immunoSEQ multiplex PCR; TCRdb lists only in-frame clones, some missing. The repertoire holds fewer than 350,000 clones, with around 85% as singletons. Material: peripheral blood. The receptors derive from a woman between 45 and 65 years old with active or convalescent COVID-19.

The chain couples TRBV14 to TRBJ2-7; D not resolved. Trimming shortened V by 2 bases and J by 0 bases, and 11 bases separated the two germline ends. The CDR3 sequence is 15 residues long. Per the germline V gene, CDR1 is SGHDN and CDR2 is FVKESK. The CDR3 region has the DNA TGTGCCAGCAGCCAATCAGCGTCCAGCTCCTACGAGCAGTACTTC. It specifies CASSQSASSSYEQYF. The whole variable domain, filled in from reference TRBV14 and TRBJ2-7, reads EAGVTQFPSHSVIEKGQTVTLRCDPISGHDNLYWYRRVMGKEIKFLLHFVKESKQDESGMPNNRFLAERTGGTYSTLKVQPAELEDSGVYFCASSQSASSSYEQYFGPGTRLTVT.

This clone was recorded only once. The chain couples TRBV25-1 to TRBJ2-3; 7 bases line up with TRBD1. The germline gives CDR1 MGHDK, CDR2 SYGVNS. V trimming: 3 bases; J trimming: 2 bases; junction bases outside the gene matches: 5. The CDR3 runs 15 residues. The CDR3 bases are TGTGCCAGCAGTGACCTCGGACAGGACACAGATACGCAGTATTTT. The encoded protein is CASSDLGQDTDTQYF.

The gene calls are TRBV7-2 and TRBJ1-2; a weak D match, TRBD1 (5 bases). CDR3 length equals 15 residues. The germline V gene encodes CDR1 SGHTA and CDR2 FQGNSA. With 5 bases removed from V and 3 bases from J, the gap between germline ends came to 16 bases. In DNA form, the CDR3 reads TGTGCCAGCAGCCTAAGGGGCTCGGAGCACTATGGCTACACCTTC. It specifies CASSLRGSEHYGYTF.

This clone was seen a single time. The rearrangement links TRBV4-2 to TRBJ2-5; 12 nucleotides match TRBD2. V dropped 3 bases and J dropped 4; count of bases not matched to a gene: 12. Germline V gives CDR1 LGHNA, CDR2 YNFKEQ. The CDR3 is 18 residues long. CDR3 sequence: CASSHPTSLAGGGETQYF. The DNA of the CDR3 is TGTGCCAGCAGCCATCCCACCTCACTAGCGGGAGGAGGAGAGACCCAGTACTTC.

V gene TRBV9 combines with J gene TRBJ2-1, with D maybe TRBD1 (6 bases). V lost 0 bases and J 4 bases, leaving 14 bases between the germline ends. Per germline, CDR1 SGDLS and CDR2 YYNGEE. The length of the CDR3 is 16 residues. CDR3 region: CASSVVGQGTYNEQFF. For the CDR3, the DNA is TGTGCCAGCAGCGTAGTGGGTCAGGGGACGTACAATGAGCAGTTCTTC.